This is a list of T cell receptor beta chains from one sample in a study of control samples from healthy donors and cancer patients. TCRdb's copy holds only in-frame clones and misses some; the assay was immunoSEQ multiplex PCR. In the table there are about 110,000 clones, about 80% of which are singletons. The sequenced material came from blood. These TCRs come from a young man in good health. Both conserved end residues are part of each CDR3. A D gene is named only where the DNA matches it firmly. The size of a clone is reported for some rows only, either as once, few or many, or as a class for expanded clones.

d_call,clone_size,j_call,v_call,cdr3_nt,cdr3_aa
TRBD1,NA,TRBJ1-2,TRBV6-5,TGTGCCAGCAGGCGGACAGGGGGTGACTACACCTTC,CASRRTGGDYTF
NA,NA,TRBJ2-5,TRBV2,TGTGCCAGCAAGATGGAGACAGCGAAGACCCAGTACTTC,CASKMETAKTQYF
TRBD1,once,TRBJ1-2,TRBV29-1,TGCAGCGTTGATACAACAGGGGTAGGAGGCTACACCTTC,CSVDTTGVGGYTF
NA,NA,TRBJ1-3,TRBV5-1,TGCGCCAGCAGCTTGGCCGGTGGTACGGCTGGAAACACCATATATTTT,CASSLAGGTAGNTIYF
NA,NA,TRBJ1-1,TRBV30,TGTGCCTGGAGGGGGCAGCCCGGGACTGAAGCTTTCTTT,CAWRGQPGTEAFF
TRBD1,NA,TRBJ1-2,TRBV10-3,TGTGCCATCAGTGACCCACTAAAGACACAGGGGGTCTGGGGCTACACCTTC,CAISDPLKTQGVWGYTF
NA,NA,TRBJ1-1,TRBV5-5,TGTGCCAGCAGCTTGGCGAGAAGTGGGGGCACTGAAGCTTTCTTT,CASSLARSGGTEAFF
NA,NA,TRBJ2-2,TRBV1,TGCACCAGCAGCCATGAAGACAGGGCGGTATACACCGGGGAGCTGTTTTTT,CTSSHEDRAVYTGELFF
TRBD1,NA,TRBJ1-2,TRBV6-5,TGTGCCAGCAGCAGGGACAGGGACGCTAACTATGGCTACACCTTC,CASSRDRDANYGYTF
NA,NA,TRBJ2-7,TRBV3-1/TRBV3-2,TGTGCCAGCAGCACGACAGGGACTTCCGAAAACGAGCAGTACTTC,CASSTTGTSENEQYF
NA,NA,TRBJ2-3,TRBV5-4,TGTGCCAGCAGCTTACAGGGTCAGCTCACAGATACGCAGTATTTT,CASSLQGQLTDTQYF
NA,NA,TRBJ1-2,TRBV5-1,TGCGCCAGCAGCTTGCTTGGCGGGGGGCAAGATCACTACACCTTC,CASSLLGGGQDHYTF
TRBD1,NA,TRBJ1-1,TRBV11-3,TGTGCCAGCAGCCGGGACAGGGTCACTGAAGCTTTCTTT,CASSRDRVTEAFF
NA,NA,TRBJ1-1,TRBV28,TGTGCCAGCAGGATAGAGTACACTGAAGCTTTCTTT,CASRIEYTEAFF
NA,NA,TRBJ2-5,TRBV4-3,TGCGCCAGCAGCCAAGTCATAGGGAAGGAGACCCAGTACTTC,CASSQVIGKETQYF
NA,NA,TRBJ2-7,TRBV2,TGTGCCAGCAGGAAGGAATCCTACGAGCAGTACTTC,CASRKESYEQYF
NA,NA,TRBJ2-1,TRBV10-3,TGTGCCATCAGTGAAGGGCCCGGGGGGCAGTTCTTC,CAISEGPGGQFF
TRBD1,NA,TRBJ2-7,TRBV19,TGTGCCAGTAGTCCAAGGACAGGGCCCTACGAGCAGTACTTC,CASSPRTGPYEQYF
TRBD2,NA,TRBJ2-7,TRBV7-9,TGTGCCAGCAGCTGGACTAGCGGCTCCTACGAGCAGTACTTC,CASSWTSGSYEQYF
TRBD1,NA,TRBJ1-1,TRBV4-1,TGCGCCAGCAGCCAAGCCTGGACAGGGGCGAACACTGAAGCTTTCTTT,CASSQAWTGANTEAFF
NA,NA,TRBJ1-2,TRBV19,TGTGCCAGTAGCCTCGGCGGACGTAACTATGGCTACACCTTC,CASSLGGRNYGYTF
NA,many,TRBJ1-5,TRBV2,TGTGCCAGCAGTGAAGAGCGGGTCAATCAGCCCCAGCATTTT,CASSEERVNQPQHF
NA,NA,TRBJ1-5,TRBV3-1/TRBV3-2,TGTGCCAGCAGTACGTTCGGGAGGCAGCCCCAGCATTTT,CASSTFGRQPQHF
NA,NA,TRBJ2-5,TRBV7-7,TGTGCTAGCAGCTCGGCCAGGGAATCTGGGACCCAGTACTTC,CASSSARESGTQYF
NA,NA,TRBJ1-2,TRBV11-1,TGTGCCAGCAGCAAGGGACTCCCGCGGGAGTATGGCTACACCTTC,CASSKGLPREYGYTF
NA,NA,TRBJ1-3,TRBV5-4,TGTGCCAGCAGTGTACAGGGTGGAAACACCATATATTTT,CASSVQGGNTIYF
TRBD1,NA,TRBJ2-3,TRBV5-1,TGCGCCAGCAGCTTGGGAGGGGGCAGGGCCGCAGATACGCAGTATTTT,CASSLGGGRAADTQYF
NA,NA,TRBJ2-3,TRBV6-2/TRBV6-3,TGTGCCAGCAGTCCCGGACTATCTACGCAGTATTTT,CASSPGLSTQYF
TRBD1,NA,TRBJ1-3,TRBV5-8,TGTGCCAGCAGCAGGGACAGGCTCCTCTCTGGAAACACCATATATTTT,CASSRDRLLSGNTIYF
NA,NA,TRBJ1-1,TRBV18,TGTGCCAGCCGGAGGGGCATGAACACTGAAGCTTTCTTT,CASRRGMNTEAFF
NA,NA,TRBJ1-1,TRBV5-6,TGTGCCAGCAGCTTGTCGTCCGCGAACACTGAAGCTTTCTTT,CASSLSSANTEAFF
NA,many,TRBJ1-2,TRBV6-5,TGTGCCAGCAGTTACCGATCGAACTATGGCTACACCTTC,CASSYRSNYGYTF
NA,NA,TRBJ1-1,TRBV10-3,TGTGCCATCAGTGAGAGGAGAGGGCAGAAGAACACTGAAGCTTTCTTT,CAISERRGQKNTEAFF
NA,NA,TRBJ2-2,TRBV4-1,TGCGCCAGCAGCCAAGCAGGGACCGGGGAGCTGTTTTTT,CASSQAGTGELFF
TRBD1,NA,TRBJ1-3,TRBV24-1,TGTGCCACCAGTGACCCTTGGACAGGGTCAGGAAACACCATATATTTT,CATSDPWTGSGNTIYF
TRBD1,NA,TRBJ1-2,TRBV5-1,TGCGCCAGCAGCCCAGACAGGGGTGTCTATGGCTACACCTTC,CASSPDRGVYGYTF
TRBD2,NA,TRBJ2-3,TRBV9,TGTGCCAGCAGCGTAGGACTAGCTAGCACAGATACGCAGTATTTT,CASSVGLASTDTQYF
NA,once,TRBJ1-5,TRBV21-1,TGTGCCAGCAGCAATCAGCCCCAGCATTTT,CASSNQPQHF
NA,NA,TRBJ1-2,TRBV20-1,TGCAGTGCTAGTGCTTCTAACTATGGCTACACCTTC,CSASASNYGYTF
NA,NA,TRBJ2-7,TRBV10-2,TGCGCCAGCAGTGAATTGGCGTTATCTCCCTACGAGCAGTACTTC,CASSELALSPYEQYF
NA,NA,TRBJ1-2,TRBV4-3,TGCGCCAGCAGCCAAGGGTCCCAGGACGGCTATGGCTACACCTTC,CASSQGSQDGYGYTF
NA,NA,TRBJ1-1,TRBV5-6,TGTGCCAGCAGCTCCTGGCCGAACACTGAAGCTTTCTTT,CASSSWPNTEAFF
NA,NA,TRBJ2-1,TRBV4-3,TGCGCCAGCAGCCAAGGATTCGCTAGTCAGGCAGGCACTTACAATGAGCAGTTCTTC,CASSQGFASQAGTYNEQFF
NA,NA,TRBJ2-3,TRBV19,TGTGCCAGTAGTATCTCAGGGACGGATACGCAGTATTTT,CASSISGTDTQYF
NA,NA,TRBJ2-1,TRBV7-9,TGTGCCAGCAGCTCGGCAGGGTGGAGGAATGAGCAGTTCTTC,CASSSAGWRNEQFF
NA,NA,TRBJ2-1,TRBV2,TGTGCCAGCAGTGAAGAGAGGGGCCCTAACTACAATGAGCAGTTCTTC,CASSEERGPNYNEQFF
NA,NA,TRBJ2-3,TRBV7-9,TGTGCCAGCAGACTCGGACTCACGGAAGGCACAGATACGCAGTATTTT,CASRLGLTEGTDTQYF
NA,NA,TRBJ2-5,TRBV7-2,TGTGCCAGCAGCATCCGACGCCCAGAGACCCAGTACTTC,CASSIRRPETQYF
NA,NA,TRBJ1-5,TRBV6-2/TRBV6-3,TGTGCCAGCAGTTACCTGGGGCAGCCCCAGCATTTT,CASSYLGQPQHF
TRBD1,NA,TRBJ2-2,TRBV3-1/TRBV3-2,TGTGCCAGCAGCCTGAAGACAGGGGTTTACACCGGGGAGCTGTTTTTT,CASSLKTGVYTGELFF
NA,NA,TRBJ2-3,TRBV7-2,TGTGCCAGCAGCCCCGCCTTCGGGGCGGCAGATACGCAGTATTTT,CASSPAFGAADTQYF
NA,NA,TRBJ1-2,TRBV5-6,TGTGCCAGCAGCTTGGTGAGACAGTTCTATGGCTACACCTTC,CASSLVRQFYGYTF
NA,few,TRBJ1-5,TRBV6-5,TGTGCCAGCAGCCAGTCAGGCCCGTCCCAGCCCCAGCATTTT,CASSQSGPSQPQHF
NA,few,TRBJ2-3,TRBV4-1,TGCGCCAGCAGCCAAGGGCGGCGGGCGCCAGATACGCAGTATTTT,CASSQGRRAPDTQYF
TRBD1,NA,TRBJ2-5,TRBV5-6,TGTGCCAGCAGCCCGGGGACAGGGTGGGCGGTAAAGACCCAGTACTTC,CASSPGTGWAVKTQYF
NA,NA,TRBJ1-5,TRBV4-3,TGCGCCAGCAGCCAAGACGCAGGGTATGCTCAGCCCCAGCATTTT,CASSQDAGYAQPQHF
TRBD1,once,TRBJ1-2,TRBV7-2,TGTGCCAGCAATTCCGGACAGGGATCTAACTATGGCTACACCTTC,CASNSGQGSNYGYTF
NA,NA,TRBJ1-5,TRBV9,TGTGCCAGCAGCCGGGGGGTTAGCAATCAGCCCCAGCATTTT,CASSRGVSNQPQHF
NA,NA,TRBJ2-5,TRBV4-2,TGTGCCAGCCGCGGGGAAGAGACCCAGTACTTC,CASRGEETQYF
NA,once,TRBJ2-3,TRBV7-2,TGTGCCAGCAGCTTAGTAGGTCAGGGGCTGGATACGCAGTATTTT,CASSLVGQGLDTQYF